This entry lists 28 T cell receptor beta chains sequenced from one sample in a study of cytomegalovirus exposure and HLA in healthy donors. TCRdb's copy holds only in-frame clones and misses some; the assay was immunoSEQ multiplex PCR. The sample yields more than 250,000 clones, just over 85% seen once. Specimen: PBMCs. These receptors all come from a woman under 30 in good health and CMV-seronegative.

The chain has TRBV7-2 and TRBJ2-3; D remains unclear. The V end was cut by 0 bases, the J end by 1 base, with 11 bases between. Germline CDR1 and CDR2: SGHTA and FQGNSA. This CDR3 has 16 residues. The CDR3 is CASSLADGWRTDTQYF. The DNA of the CDR3 is TGTGCCAGCAGCTTAGCCGACGGGTGGCGCACAGATACGCAGTATTTT.

This sequence joins TRBV9 and TRBJ2-7; D unclear. V was shortened by 3 bases and J by 0 bases, with 7 bases between the two germline ends. The CDR3 covers 13 residues. Germline CDR1 is SGDLS and CDR2 is YYNGEE. The CDR3: CASSAPSSYEQYF. DNA of the CDR3: TGTGCCAGCAGCGCCCCGAGCTCCTACGAGCAGTACTTC.

The chain is built from TRBV6-6 and TRBJ1-2; D is ambiguous. This CDR3 is built from 15 residues. V lost 3 bases to trimming and J lost 7 bases, with 18 bases between them. Germline assignment: CDR1 MNHNY and CDR2 SVGAGI (reference sequence). The CDR3 DNA follows: TGTGCCAGCAGTTATACTCTGGGGAGTTCGGGTGGCTACACCTTC. Its translation is CASSYTLGSSGGYTF.

On this clone: Different DNA sequences within this sample yield the same CDR3. V usage is TRBV7-2 and J usage is TRBJ2-7; D is unclear. Trimming took off 4 bases at V and 4 bases at J, with 5 bases between the two ends. The CDR3 sequence is 11 residues long. The germline gives CDR1 SGHTA, CDR2 FQGNSA. CDR3 in DNA: TGTGCCAGCAGCTCCTTTTACGAGCAGTACTTC. Amino acids: CASSSFYEQYF.

This clone was seen a few times. The chain employs TRBV19 and TRBJ2-1; 10 bases are a match to TRBD2. In germline, CDR1 is LNHDA, CDR2 SQIVND (reference sequence). CDR3 length: 14 amino acids. V trimming: 4 bases; J trimming: 6 bases; junction bases outside the gene matches: 3. The CDR3 here is CASSSLAGVNEQFF. CDR3 nucleotides: TGTGCCAGTAGTAGCCTAGCGGGAGTCAATGAGCAGTTCTTC.

The chain uses TRBV27 and TRBJ2-7, with a tentative D call TRBD1 (6 bases). Germline CDR1 MNHEY, CDR2 SMNVEV (reference sequence). Between the trimmed V and J ends, which lost 2 bases and 1 base, there was a span of 12 bases. CDR3 length: 15 amino acids. The CDR3 region is CASSLAGERSYEQYF. The CDR3 DNA reads as TGTGCCAGCAGTTTAGCAGGGGAACGGTCCTACGAGCAGTACTTC.

The chain recombines TRBV7-2 with TRBJ2-3; TRBD1 matches 9 bases. CDR3 length equals 13 residues. Per the germline V gene, CDR1 is SGHTA and CDR2 is FQGNSA. Trimming cost V 5 bases and J 6 bases; bases outside gene matches: 3. CDR3 sequence: CASSLDRGDTQYF. The CDR3 coding sequence is TGTGCCAGCAGCCTCGACAGGGGGGATACGCAGTATTTT.

The chain links TRBV27 to TRBJ1-5; 10 bases match TRBD1. Germline CDR1 is MNHEY and CDR2 is SMNVEV (reference sequence). V was pared by 6 bases and J by 4 bases, with 9 bases of the junction left unmatched. The CDR3 totals 16 residues. The CDR3 is CASSPPGTGVNQPQHF. The CDR3 coding sequence is TGTGCCAGCAGCCCCCCCGGGACAGGGGTGAATCAGCCCCAGCATTTT.

V usage is TRBV10-3 and J usage is TRBJ1-5; D gene unclear. The CDR3 has 13 amino acids. CDR1 and CDR2 from the germline V gene are ENHRY and SYGVKD. The V and J ends lost 3 bases and 4 bases respectively, with 7 bases between them. The CDR3 region has the DNA TGTGCCATCAGTGACAGGATAAATCAGCCCCAGCATTTT. As protein: CAISDRINQPQHF.

J is TRBJ2-6 and V is TRBV27; D is perhaps TRBD1 (5 bases). The CDR3 sequence is 16 residues long. V dropped 0 bases and J dropped 0 bases, with 6 bases sitting between them. The V gene's germline CDR1 is MNHEY and CDR2 SMNVEV (reference sequence). The CDR3 loop is CASSLSDSSGANVLTF. The CDR3 region has the DNA TGTGCCAGCAGTTTATCCGACAGCTCTGGGGCCAACGTCCTGACTTTC. The full variable domain, with the rest looked up from reference TRBV27 and TRBJ2-6, is EAQVTQNPRYLITVTGKKLTVTCSQNMNHEYMSWYRQDPGLGLRQIYYSMNVEVTDKGDVPEGYKVSRKEKRNFPLILESPSPNQTSLYFCASSLSDSSGANVLTFGAGSRLTVL.

This sequence joins TRBV4-3 and TRBJ2-7; 8 bases are shared with TRBD2. CDR1 and CDR2 from the germline V gene are LGHNA and YSLEER. The V gene end was trimmed by 2 bases and the J gene end by 2 bases; junction bases not matched to a gene: 5. The CDR3 loop spans 15 amino acids. The CDR3 DNA follows: TGCGCCAGCAGCCAAAATAGCGGGACCCCCTACGAGCAGTACTTC. As protein: CASSQNSGTPYEQYF.

In this sample, this clone turned up a few times. V and J are TRBV2 and TRBJ2-1; D remains unclear. V was clipped by 1 base and J by 6 bases, with 7 bases between them. The CDR3 is 13 amino acids. Germline values: CDR1 SNHLY, CDR2 FYNNEI. Here the CDR3 DNA reads TGTGCCAGCAGTGAAGAGAGGCTCAATGAGCAGTTCTTC. This sequence encodes CASSEERLNEQFF.

This clone has more than one count but fewer than ten. The chain couples TRBV5-1 to TRBJ2-2, with unresolved D. The germline V gene has CDR1 SGHRS and CDR2 YFSETQ. The CDR3 length is 16 residues. Trimming pared 1 base from V and 2 bases from J, leaving 12 bases between. CDR3 in DNA: TGCGCCAGCAGCTTGAAGGAGTTTGGTAACACCGGGGAGCTGTTTTTT. Protein: CASSLKEFGNTGELFF. The full variable domain, rest sourced from reference TRBV5-1 and TRBJ2-2, is KAGVTQTPRYLIKTRGQQVTLSCSPISGHRSVSWYQQTPGQGLQFLFEYFSETQRNKGNFPGRFSGRQFSNSRSEMNVSTLELGDSALYLCASSLKEFGNTGELFFGEGSRLTVL.

The CDR3 reads CASSWGRPVAVTYEQYF. DNA for the CDR3: TGTGCCAGCAGTTGGGGTCGACCGGTAGCGGTTACATACGAGCAGTACTTC. V gene TRBV27 combines with J gene TRBJ2-7, with D possibly being TRBD2 (6 bases). This CDR3 is built from 17 residues. The germline V gene encodes CDR1 MNHEY and CDR2 SMNVEV (reference sequence). Trimming shortened V by 4 bases and J by 4 bases, and 23 bases separated the two germline ends.

The chain carries TRBV29-1 and TRBJ2-7, with 9 positions matching TRBD1. The CDR3 length is 16 residues. Germline trimming cut 4 bases from V and 2 bases from J; bases unmatched to any gene: 12. CDR1 is SQVTM, CDR2 ANQGSEA, per germline. CDR3 bases: TGCAGCGTTGTCGGGACAGGGAGGGACATGACCTACGAGCAGTACTTC. Amino acid sequence: CSVVGTGRDMTYEQYF.

The CDR3 DNA sequence: TGTGCCAGCAGTTTATTGTACCTGGACAGGGGACAAGAGACCCAGTACTTC. Translated: CASSLLYLDRGQETQYF. The genes are TRBV28 and TRBJ2-5; 9 bases line up with TRBD1. Germline-derived CDR1 and CDR2 are MDHEN and SYDVKM. V shed 1 base and J 2 bases; nucleotides not matched to a gene: 8. The CDR3 has 17 residues.

This sequence joins TRBV5-1 and TRBJ2-1, with 11 bases aligning to TRBD2. V lost 4 bases, J lost 3 bases, and 3 bases stayed unmatched. The CDR3 is 15 amino acids. CDR1 and CDR2 (germline): SGHRS, YFSETQ. As DNA, the CDR3 is TGCGCCAGCAGCAACACTAGCGGGGGCTACAATGAGCAGTTCTTC. It codes for CASSNTSGGYNEQFF.

This chain links TRBV5-6 with TRBJ1-1, with D tentatively TRBD1 (6 bases). This CDR3 is 16 amino acids long. Germline V gene sequence: CDR1 SGHDT, CDR2 YYEEEE. The ends were cut back, 4 bases at V and 0 bases at J, with 16 bases in the middle. In DNA form, the CDR3 reads TGTGCCAGCAGCCTAGCCGGGACAACAATGAACACTGAAGCTTTCTTT. This encodes CASSLAGTTMNTEAFF.

V and J are TRBV27 and TRBJ2-7, with D possibly matching TRBD1 (5 bases). Germline V gene data show CDR1 as MNHEY and CDR2 as SMNVEV (reference sequence). Trimming removed 5 bases from V and 5 bases from J, with 7 bases in between. This CDR3 region has 11 residues. CDR3 coding DNA: TGTGCCAGCAGTCCAGGGAACGAGCAGTACTTC. It translates to CASSPGNEQYF.

The chain couples TRBV28 to TRBJ2-5; weak D call: TRBD1 (5 bases). CDR3 length equals 14 residues. Deletions cut 2 bases from V and 1 base from J, with 8 bases between. CDR1 is MDHEN and CDR2 is SYDVKM in the germline V gene. DNA of the CDR3: TGTGCCAGCAGTTTACAGGGCGTCCAAGAGACCCAGTACTTC. This sequence encodes CASSLQGVQETQYF.

The CDR3 DNA follows: TGTGCCACGGACAGAGGAAGCAATCAGCCCCAGCATTTT. It translates to CATDRGSNQPQHF. The chain employs TRBV2 and TRBJ1-5; possibly TRBD1 for D (6 bases). V lost 10 bases, J lost 1 base, and 11 bases lay in between. Germline loops: CDR1 SNHLY, CDR2 FYNNEI. The CDR3 covers 13 residues. Drawing the rest from reference TRBV2 and TRBJ1-5, the complete variable domain is EPEVTQTPSHQVTQMGQEVILRCVPISNHLYFYWYRQILGQKVEFLVSFYNNEISEKSEIFDDQFSVERPDGSNFTLKIRSTKLEDSAMYFCATDRGSNQPQHFGDGTRLSIL.

The chain couples TRBV7-2 to TRBJ2-7; 9 nucleotides line up with TRBD2. The CDR3 runs to 14 residues. V was clipped by 3 bases and J by 4 bases; unmatched bases: 4. Looked up from germline, CDR1 is SGHTA and CDR2 is FQGNSA. The CDR3 loop is CASSFAGGVYEQYF. The CDR3 DNA reads TGTGCCAGCAGCTTTGCGGGAGGGGTATACGAGCAGTACTTC.

This clone came up a few times. The J gene is TRBJ1-5, the V gene TRBV9; weak D call: TRBD1 (6 bases). CDR3 length: 13 amino acids. CDR1 is SGDLS and CDR2 is YYNGEE in the germline V gene. V gave up 5 bases and J gave up 3 bases, with 9 bases separating them. The CDR3 DNA reads as TGTGCCAGCAGGGACAGACCCAATCAGCCCCAGCATTTT. It encodes CASRDRPNQPQHF.

The chain recombines TRBV5-1 with TRBJ2-7; D gene uncertain. The CDR3 runs 13 residues. Germline V CDR1 and CDR2: SGHRS, YFSETQ. V lost 4 bases and J lost 1, with 9 bases in between. The CDR3: CASSPTNSYEQYF. In nucleotides, the CDR3 is TGCGCCAGCAGCCCAACTAATTCCTACGAGCAGTACTTC.

This chain links TRBV20-1 with TRBJ2-7; D call uncertain. Trimming took 0 bases from V and 3 from J, leaving 3 bases between them. The CDR3 is 11 residues long. Germline V gene data show CDR1 as DFQATT and CDR2 as SNEGSKA (reference sequence). Written as DNA, the CDR3 is TGCAGTGCTAGAGATATCTACGAGCAGTACTTC. Protein: CSARDIYEQYF.

This rearrangement joins TRBV6-5 to TRBJ1-4, with D uncertain. Trimming removed 0 bases at V and 3 bases at J, with 11 bases between. The germline CDR1 and CDR2 sequences are MNHEY and SVGAGI. This CDR3 has 16 residues. The CDR3 bases are TGTGCCAGCAGTTACTCGGGCGGGGAGGCTAATGAAAAACTGTTTTTT. Translating it yields CASSYSGGEANEKLFF.

CDR3 coding DNA: TGTGCCAGTGGGCGGGGGCCTAACTATGGCTACACCTTC. Its translation is CASGRGPNYGYTF. The V gene is TRBV6-5, the J gene TRBJ1-2; tentatively, D is TRBD1 (6 bases). CDR3 length: 13 amino acids. Germline CDR1 reads MNHEY; CDR2 reads SVGAGI. V lost 9 bases and J 0 bases, leaving 11 bases between the germline ends.

The gene calls are TRBV4-3 and TRBJ2-5, with 10 bases identical to TRBD2. V lost 0 bases and J lost 5; bases outside the gene matches: 3. The CDR3 covers 15 residues. CDR1 is LGHNA and CDR2 is YSLEER in the germline V gene. In nucleotides, the CDR3 is TGCGCCAGCAGCCAAGAGACTAGCGGGTGGGAGACCCAGTACTTC. This sequence encodes CASSQETSGWETQYF.